Below are 20 T cell receptor beta chains sequenced from a single sample in a study of vaccination effects on CD4 cells after COVID-19. Clones were sequenced by immunoSEQ multiplex PCR, and TCRdb holds only the in-frame ones, with some missing. The sample includes tens of thousands of clones, 74% of them seen just once. For these receptors, no antigen is known. Before sequencing took place, the ViraFEST assay used viral peptide pools to expand antigen-specific CD4+ T cells. Culturing for more than 9 days preceded CD4+ T cell isolation. The material was CD4+ T cells from PBMCs cultured with HCoV-229E spike peptides, obtained before COVID-19 vaccination. The receptors come from a human donor who received a COVID-19 vaccine.

V and J are TRBV7-9 and TRBJ2-5; 11 nucleotides align to TRBD1. Trimming cost V 5 bases and J 5 bases; bases outside gene matches: 7. The length of the CDR3 is 15 residues. Germline loops: CDR1 SEHNR, CDR2 FQNEAQ (reference sequence). The CDR3 DNA is TGTGCCAGCAGCCCCCGGACAGGGGGCGCGGAGACCCAGTACTTC. Translated: CASSPRTGGAETQYF.

The V and J genes are TRBV10-2 and TRBJ2-3; D is unresolved. Trimming took 6 bases from V and 0 from J, leaving 10 bases between them. CDR3 length equals 14 residues. Germline V gene data show CDR1 as WSHSY and CDR2 as SAAADI. The CDR3 DNA reads as TGCGCCAGCAGAGTCTCTCTAAGCACAGATACGCAGTATTTT. Translation: CASRVSLSTDTQYF.

The V gene is TRBV5-6, the J gene TRBJ2-3, with D perhaps given as TRBD1 or TRBD2 (5 bases each). The CDR3 has 16 residues. With 4 bases removed from V and 6 bases from J, the gap between germline ends came to 21 bases. CDR1 is SGHDT, CDR2 YYEEEE, per germline. CDR3 loop: CASSDFRGPPSDTQYF. The CDR3 nucleotides are TGTGCCAGCAGCGATTTTCGGGGCCCCCCTTCGGATACGCAGTATTTT.

The chain has TRBV11-2 and TRBJ2-2, with a tentative D call TRBD2 (6 bases). Germline CDR1 SGHAT, CDR2 FQNNGV. CDR3 length: 15 amino acids. The ends were cut back, 5 bases at V and 6 bases at J, with 16 bases in the middle. The CDR3 here is CASSSRGGASGELFF. CDR3 nucleotides: TGTGCCAGCAGCAGCCGCGGCGGGGCCTCCGGGGAGCTGTTTTTT.

The chain carries TRBV5-1 and TRBJ2-5; D may correspond to TRBD1 or TRBD2 (5 bases each). V was cut by 5 bases and J by 9 bases, with 14 bases left in between. The CDR3 loop spans 12 amino acids. Looked up from germline, CDR1 is SGHRS and CDR2 is YFSETQ. This CDR3 reads CASSSEVGAQYF. CDR3 DNA sequence: TGCGCCAGCAGTTCCGAAGTGGGGGCCCAGTACTTC.

The V and J genes are TRBV4-3 and TRBJ2-3; 8 nucleotides match TRBD2. The junction had 8 bases not matched to a gene; V was cut back by 0 bases and J by 6 bases. Germline V gene lookup returns CDR1 LGHNA and CDR2 YSLEER. The CDR3 extends over 16 amino acids. In DNA, the CDR3 is TGCGCCAGCAGCCAAGACGGTCGGGGGGGGCGGGATACGCAGTATTTT. Its translation is CASSQDGRGGRDTQYF.

This clone has only one observation. This chain uses TRBV2 with TRBJ2-4; perhaps TRBD1 as D (5 bases). The CDR3 spans 18 residues. Trimming removed 5 bases from V and 0 bases from J, with 20 bases in between. Germline V gene sequence: CDR1 SNHLY, CDR2 FYNNEI. This CDR3 reads CASSYDSGQSLAKNIQYF. The CDR3 DNA follows: TGTGCCAGCAGTTACGATTCAGGGCAGTCCCTAGCCAAAAACATTCAGTACTTC.

The chain couples TRBV5-1 to TRBJ2-2, with D perhaps matching TRBD1 (5 bases). V lost 7 bases, J lost 2 bases, and 9 bases lay in between. Germline V gene lookup returns CDR1 SGHRS and CDR2 YFSETQ. The CDR3 spans 13 residues. The DNA of the CDR3 is TGCGCCAGCGGGGCAAAAAACACCGGGGAGCTGTTTTTT. Its protein is CASGAKNTGELFF.

The chain recombines TRBV9 with TRBJ2-3, with D possibly being TRBD2 (5 bases). The CDR3 contains 16 residues. Trimming took 3 bases from V and 4 from J, leaving 18 bases between them. The germline V gene has CDR1 SGDLS and CDR2 YYNGEE. The CDR3 DNA is TGTGCCAGCAGCGCGAAGGGCCCAGGAGGAGCAGATACGCAGTATTTT. Translation: CASSAKGPGGADTQYF.

The genes are TRBV5-6 and TRBJ1-2; the D is unclear. This CDR3 is built from 14 residues. Trimming removed 4 bases from V and 4 bases from J, with 14 bases in between. Germline loops: CDR1 SGHDT, CDR2 YYEEEE. The CDR3 is CASSHRRSSYGYTF. The CDR3 DNA sequence: TGTGCCAGCAGCCACCGACGGTCCTCCTATGGCTACACCTTC.

The genes are TRBV19 and TRBJ1-2, with TRBD1 identical over 9 bases. This CDR3 is built from 16 residues. Per the germline V gene, CDR1 is LNHDA and CDR2 is SQIVND (reference sequence). Trimming cost V 3 bases and J 3 bases; bases outside gene matches: 8. Written as DNA, the CDR3 is TGTGCCAGTAGTATGGGAACAGGGGGCGCTGACTATGGCTACACCTTC. It specifies CASSMGTGGADYGYTF.

In this sample, this clone turned up a few times. The CDR3 here is CASSWATGTGAPTDTQYF. CDR3 nucleotide sequence: TGCGCCAGCAGCTGGGCCACCGGGACAGGGGCTCCCACAGATACGCAGTATTTT. The chain recombines TRBV5-1 with TRBJ2-3; 10 positions match TRBD1. The germline gives CDR1 SGHRS, CDR2 YFSETQ. The V gene end was trimmed by 3 bases and the J gene end by 2 bases; junction bases not matched to a gene: 12. This CDR3 is 18 amino acids long. The whole variable domain, filled in from reference TRBV5-1 and TRBJ2-3, reads KAGVTQTPRYLIKTRGQQVTLSCSPISGHRSVSWYQQTPGQGLQFLFEYFSETQRNKGNFPGRFSGRQFSNSRSEMNVSTLELGDSALYLCASSWATGTGAPTDTQYFGPGTRLTVL.

The CDR3 protein is CATRDRGEKLFF. As DNA, the CDR3 is TGTGCCACAAGGGACAGGGGTGAAAAACTGTTTTTT. The chain has TRBV2 and TRBJ1-4; 10 bases match TRBD1. V dropped 10 bases and J dropped 7; count of bases not matched to a gene: 3. This CDR3 contains 12 residues. Germline-derived CDR1 and CDR2 are SNHLY and FYNNEI.

This clone has only a few counts. This chain connects TRBV9 to TRBJ2-2; D uncertain. Trimming cost V 0 bases and J 1 base, with 10 bases left between them. Germline CDR1 SGDLS, CDR2 YYNGEE. The CDR3 totals 16 residues. The CDR3, as DNA: TGTGCCAGCAGCGTAGTCCCCCGACAGAACACCGGGGAGCTGTTTTTT. It is translated as CASSVVPRQNTGELFF. Variable domain in full (rest from reference TRBV9 and TRBJ2-2): DSGVTQTPKHLITATGQRVTLRCSPRSGDLSVYWYQQSLDQGLQFLIQYYNGEERAKGNILERFSAQQFPDLHSELNLSSLELGDSALYFCASSVVPRQNTGELFFGEGSRLTVL.

This chain uses TRBV6-2 or TRBV6-3 with TRBJ2-4; 10 bases align to TRBD2. The CDR3 has 18 residues. Germline loops: CDR1 MNHEY, CDR2 SVGEGT. V was clipped by 1 base and J by 3 bases; unmatched bases: 9. The CDR3 coding sequence is TGTGCCAGCAGTTACTACGAGAGCGGGGGGGCCAGCAAAAACATTCAGTACTTC. Translated: CASSYYESGGASKNIQYF.

This clone was seen only a few times. This chain connects TRBV13 to TRBJ1-2; D remains unclear. V lost 2 bases and J lost 4, with 8 bases in between. CDR3 length: 13 residues. Germline CDR1 and CDR2: PRHDT and FYEKMQ (reference sequence). DNA for the CDR3: TGTGCCAGCAGCTTACCCCTAGCCTATGGCTACACCTTC. This encodes CASSLPLAYGYTF.

CDR3 loop: CASTVEGQGFSGYTF. As DNA, the CDR3 is TGCGCCAGCACAGTGGAGGGACAGGGTTTTAGTGGCTACACCTTC. The chain joins TRBV5-1 to TRBJ1-2; 9 bases line up with TRBD1. The CDR3 extends over 15 amino acids. Trimming removed 6 bases from V and 7 bases from J; junction bases left unmatched: 13. CDR1 is SGHRS and CDR2 is YFSETQ in the germline V gene. Filled out from reference TRBV5-1 and TRBJ1-2, the complete variable domain reads KAGVTQTPRYLIKTRGQQVTLSCSPISGHRSVSWYQQTPGQGLQFLFEYFSETQRNKGNFPGRFSGRQFSNSRSEMNVSTLELGDSALYLCASTVEGQGFSGYTFGSGTRLTVV.

Here the CDR3 reads CASTDGREPPGYTF. The CDR3 DNA is TGTGCCAGCACCGACGGACGGGAACCTCCTGGCTACACCTTC. This chain joins TRBV6-5 and TRBJ1-2, with unresolved D. Trimming stripped 7 bases from V and 7 bases from J, with 19 bases between. The CDR3 runs to 14 residues. Germline lookup yields CDR1 MNHEY and CDR2 SVGAGI.

V gene TRBV3-1 (or the pseudogene TRBV3-2) combines with J gene TRBJ1-4, with D uncertain. V lost 4 bases to trimming and J lost 5 bases, with 14 bases between them. The CDR3 runs 15 residues. Germline loops: CDR1 LGHDT, CDR2 YNNKEL (reference sequence). The CDR3 loop is CASSRRASRNEKLFF. CDR3 sequence (DNA): TGTGCCAGCAGCCGCCGGGCCAGCCGAAATGAAAAACTGTTTTTT.

This clone came up a few times. This chain links TRBV9 with TRBJ1-5, with D perhaps matching TRBD1 (5 bases). This CDR3 is 17 amino acids long. Trimming removed 4 bases from V and 0 bases from J, with 17 bases in between. In germline, CDR1 is SGDLS, CDR2 YYNGEE. The chain's CDR3 is CASSPTDSLYSNQPQHF. The CDR3 DNA follows: TGTGCCAGCAGCCCCACAGACAGCCTCTATAGCAATCAGCCCCAGCATTTT.